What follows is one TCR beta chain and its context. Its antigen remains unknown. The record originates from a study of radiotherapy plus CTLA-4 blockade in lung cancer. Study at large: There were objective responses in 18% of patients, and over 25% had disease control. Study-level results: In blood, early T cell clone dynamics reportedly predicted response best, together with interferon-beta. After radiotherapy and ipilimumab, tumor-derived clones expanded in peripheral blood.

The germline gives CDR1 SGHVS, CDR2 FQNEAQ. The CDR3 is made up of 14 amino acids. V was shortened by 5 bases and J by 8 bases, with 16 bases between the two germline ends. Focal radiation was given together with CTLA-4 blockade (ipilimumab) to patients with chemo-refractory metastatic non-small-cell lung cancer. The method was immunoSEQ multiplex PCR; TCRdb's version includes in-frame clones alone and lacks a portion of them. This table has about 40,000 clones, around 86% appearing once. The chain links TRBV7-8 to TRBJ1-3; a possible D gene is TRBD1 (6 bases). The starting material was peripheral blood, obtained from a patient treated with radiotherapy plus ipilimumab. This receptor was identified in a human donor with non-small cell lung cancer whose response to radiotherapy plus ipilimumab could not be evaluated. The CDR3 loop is CASSDTSTGHTIYF. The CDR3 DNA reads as TGTGCCAGCAGCGATACATCGACAGGACACACCATATATTTT.